Presented here are 2 T cell receptor beta chains from one specimen sequenced in a study of T cell clones after liver transplantation (dated by TCRdb to between 2018 and 2020). The sample's time point label, in plain terms: pre-transplant. Libraries were prepared through the immunoSEQ multiplex PCR assay. TCRdb mirrors the immuneACCESS table, restricted to in-frame sequences. Some clones are absent from its copies; in checked studies, under half trace to an unresolved V gene, and the reason for the others is unknown. The sample table lists 99,000 or so clones, 82% of them with a count of one. The ten most abundant clones make up over 0.75% of the sample. Sequenced here: CD4+ T cells from blood, sampled before liver transplant. The receptors derive from a human donor who received a liver transplant.

This clone was observed a single time. The rearrangement links TRBV6-1 to TRBJ2-5; 12 bases line up with TRBD1. Per the germline V gene, CDR1 is MNHNS and CDR2 is SASEGT. V was pared by 8 bases and J by 4 bases, with 5 bases of the junction left unmatched. The CDR3 spans 14 residues. The CDR3 sequence: CASRDRGRGETQYF. CDR3 sequence (DNA): TGTGCCAGCCGGGACAGGGGGCGGGGAGAGACCCAGTACTTC.

V is TRBV5-4 and J is TRBJ2-2, with unresolved D. Deletions cut 2 bases from V and 1 base from J, with 9 bases between. The CDR3 spans 15 residues. Germline V lookup: CDR1 SGHNT, CDR2 YYREEE (reference sequence). In DNA form, the CDR3 reads TGTGCCAGCAGCTTAAACAGATTGAACACCGGGGAGCTGTTTTTT. Translated, it gives CASSLNRLNTGELFF. Supplemented by reference TRBV5-4 and TRBJ2-2, the full variable domain reads ETGVTQSPTHLIKTRGQQVTLRCSSQSGHNTVSWYQQALGQGPQFIFQYYREEENGRGNFPPRFSGLQFPNYSSELNVNALELDDSALYLCASSLNRLNTGELFFGEGSRLTVL.